This T cell receptor beta chain was profiled in a study of neurological immune-mediated disorders. In the study overall: Among the roughly 35 patients with multiple sclerosis, roughly 30 were relapsing-remitting, while 3 were secondary progressive.

Germline CDR1 and CDR2: SGHNT and YYREEE (reference sequence). The V end was cut by 0 bases, the J end by 10 bases, with 13 bases between. The CDR3 is 13 residues long. PBMCs stored at -80 C, numbering 2 million, were the origin of the unsorted libraries. On this clonotype itself: What it recognizes is unknown.

Study outcomes and limitations: A possible signature appeared as one related-CDR3 cluster, in which phylogenetic grouping placed the repertoires of 18 of 34 multiple sclerosis patients.

MiXCR, applied by TCRdb to the 5' RACE reads, yields one record per CDR3 protein. This sample yields more than 50,000 distinct CDR3 sequences, of which approximately 3.1% are seen a single time; roughly 6.6% belongs to the top ten. The chain employs TRBV5-4 and TRBJ1-1; D is uncertain. The specimen sequenced was PBMCs. The clonotype comes from an older woman with multiple sclerosis. CDR3 sequence: CASSLGRAFAAFF. The CDR3 DNA follows: TGTGCCAGCAGCTTGGGACGGGCCTTTGCAGCTTTCTTT. Drawing the rest from reference TRBV5-4 and TRBJ1-1, the complete variable domain is ETGVTQSPTHLIKTRGQQVTLRCSSQSGHNTVSWYQQALGQGPQFIFQYYREEENGRGNFPPRFSGLQFPNYSSELNVNALELDDSALYLCASSLGRAFAAFFGQGTRLTVV.